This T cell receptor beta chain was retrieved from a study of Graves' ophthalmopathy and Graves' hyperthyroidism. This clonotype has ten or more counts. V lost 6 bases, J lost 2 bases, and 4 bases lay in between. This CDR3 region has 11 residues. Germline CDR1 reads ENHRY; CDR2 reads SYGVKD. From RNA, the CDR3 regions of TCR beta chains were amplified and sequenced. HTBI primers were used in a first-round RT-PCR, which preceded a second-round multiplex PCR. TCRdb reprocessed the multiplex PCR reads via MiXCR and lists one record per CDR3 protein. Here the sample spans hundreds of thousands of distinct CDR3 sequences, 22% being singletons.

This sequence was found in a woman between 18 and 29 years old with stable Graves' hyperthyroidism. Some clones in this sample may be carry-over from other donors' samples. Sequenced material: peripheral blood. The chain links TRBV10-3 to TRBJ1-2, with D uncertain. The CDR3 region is CAIRGNYGYTF. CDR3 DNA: TGTGCCATCAGGGGGAACTATGGCTACACCTTC.